This TCR beta chain was profiled in a study of T cell repertoires in cytomegalovirus infection. Whole-study context: Indications of both CMV infection and matching HLA type were provided by public TCR beta signatures. Study results and caveats: Public TCR beta family frequency separated CMV-and-HLA carriers, including in an independent cohort. The study found HLA-C-restricted CMV-specific TCR beta clonotypes dominating the ex vivo response.

MiXCR, applied by TCRdb to the reads, yields one record per CDR3 protein. Found here are around 250,000 distinct CDR3 sequences, approximately 15% of them singletons; the top ten hold roughly half. This clonotype was recorded many times. Its specificity is not known. CDR3 size: 13 residues. V was pared by 0 bases and J by 6 bases, with 6 bases between. The chain employs TRBV12-3 or TRBV12-4 and TRBJ2-1; no definite D call. Source material: CD8+ T cells from PBMCs. This TCR came from a human donor in good health (CMV status not recorded). Some clones in this sample may be carry-over from other donors' samples. The DNA for the CDR3 is TGTGCCAGCAGTTTAGCGGGCCCCAATGAGCAGTTCTTC. Translation: CASSLAGPNEQFF.